Each of the 15 T cell receptor beta chains below was sequenced from the same sample in a study of T cell responses to AZD1222 COVID-19 vaccine (dated by TCRdb to the early 2020s). This specimen's time point label, interpreted: about 28 days (+/-7) after the second vaccine dose. The library was produced with the immunoSEQ multiplex PCR assay. This immuneACCESS table, as held by TCRdb, lists in-frame sequences with V and J called but not all clones. Of the missing ones, under half trace to an unresolved V gene in checked studies; the others have no known cause. The sample yields roughly 100,000 clones; roughly 85% were counted once. The ten largest clones add up to 2.5% of the sample. The sample here was peripheral blood, taken 28 days after the second AZD1222 dose. All receptors come from an adult who received the AZD1222 COVID-19 vaccine.

V is TRBV3-1 (or the pseudogene TRBV3-2) and J is TRBJ1-1, with a possible D match to TRBD1 (5 bases). CDR1 is LGHDT and CDR2 is YNNKEL in the germline V gene (reference sequence). CDR3 size: 14 residues. V was cut by 1 base and J by 6 bases, with 12 bases left in between. CDR3 sequence: CASSQVIDSSEAFF. CDR3 in DNA: TGTGCCAGCAGCCAAGTAATCGACAGCTCTGAAGCTTTCTTT.

The chain uses TRBV4-3 and TRBJ2-7; tentatively, D is TRBD1 (6 bases). This CDR3 comprises 14 residues. Germline V CDR1 and CDR2: LGHNA, YSLEER. The V gene lost 1 base and the J gene lost 2 bases, with 9 bases spanning the gap. CDR3 sequence reads: CASSQGTAAYEQYF. The DNA for the CDR3 is TGCGCCAGCAGCCAAGGGACAGCCGCCTACGAGCAGTACTTC.

The chain has TRBV3-1 (or the pseudogene TRBV3-2) and TRBJ1-2; D not certain. CDR3 length: 13 residues. Germline loops: CDR1 LGHDT, CDR2 YNNKEL (reference sequence). V was shortened by 4 bases and J by 8 bases, with 14 bases between the two germline ends. The CDR3 DNA is TGTGCCAGCAGCCTGAGGCCAGCTAGAGGCTACACCTTC. It codes for CASSLRPARGYTF.

The genes are TRBV13 and TRBJ2-1, with 14 positions matching TRBD2. The germline CDR1 and CDR2 sequences are PRHDT and FYEKMQ (reference sequence). There are 16 residues in the CDR3. V trimming: 4 bases; J trimming: 7 bases; junction bases outside the gene matches: 6. CDR3 sequence: CASSSPGTSGGNEQFF. In DNA, the CDR3 is TGTGCCAGCAGCTCACCCGGGACTAGCGGGGGTAATGAGCAGTTCTTC.

The CDR3 DNA sequence: TGTGCCAGCAGCCGTTCGGCGGGACAGGGGTCCTATGGCTACACCTTC. Protein product: CASSRSAGQGSYGYTF. The chain is built from TRBV13 and TRBJ1-2, with 10 bases matching TRBD1. The V and J ends lost 5 bases and 4 bases, in that order; junction bases with no gene match: 10. Looked up from germline, CDR1 is PRHDT and CDR2 is FYEKMQ (reference sequence). The CDR3 sequence is 16 residues long.

For this clone: A much larger clone is a single base away; this may be a read error. Distinct nucleotide sequences in the sample also encode this CDR3. The CDR3 is CASSTYNEQFF. DNA of the CDR3: TGTGCCAGCAGTACCTACAATGAGCAGTTCTTC. The chain is built from TRBV28 and TRBJ2-1, with D unresolved. V shed 5 bases and J shed 2 bases, with 1 base lying between them. From germline, CDR1 is MDHEN and CDR2 SYDVKM. The CDR3 has 11 residues. The entire variable domain, with the rest obtained from reference TRBV28 and TRBJ2-1, is as follows: DVKVTQSSRYLVKRTGEKVFLECVQDMDHENMFWYRQDPGLGLRLIYFSYDVKMKEKGDIPEGYSVSREKKERFSLILESASTNQTSMYLCASSTYNEQFFGPGTRLTVL.

This chain connects TRBV30 to TRBJ1-2; no clear D gene. This CDR3 comprises 15 residues. Germline V gene lookup returns CDR1 GTSNPN and CDR2 SVGIG (reference sequence). V was pared by 0 bases and J by 1 base, with 12 bases between. The CDR3 protein is CAWSVLPHDNYGYTF. As DNA, the CDR3 is TGTGCCTGGAGTGTATTACCGCACGATAACTATGGCTACACCTTC.

The J gene is TRBJ1-3, the V gene TRBV9; a possible D gene is TRBD1 (5 bases). Germline CDR1 SGDLS, CDR2 YYNGEE. The V and J ends lost 0 bases and 4 bases respectively, with 11 bases between them. This CDR3 has 15 amino acids. This chain's CDR3 is CASSVVGGVGNTIYF. In nucleotides, the CDR3 is TGTGCCAGCAGCGTAGTTGGAGGGGTAGGAAACACCATATATTTT.

This clone showed up just a few times. The CDR3 region is CSVDRGLAGGDEQFF. CDR3 bases: TGCAGCGTTGATAGAGGACTAGCGGGAGGCGATGAGCAGTTCTTC. The chain combines TRBV29-1 with TRBJ2-1; 14 bases agree with TRBD2. The V segment lost 3 bases and the J segment 8 bases; nucleotides outside the gene matches: 6. The CDR3 is 15 residues long. CDR1 SQVTM and CDR2 ANQGSEA come from the germline V gene.

This clone occurred once. This chain joins TRBV24-1 and TRBJ1-6, with 7 bases identical to TRBD1. Germline V gives CDR1 KGHDR, CDR2 SFDVKD. The junction had 4 bases not matched to a gene; V was cut back by 3 bases and J by 6 bases. The CDR3 contains 15 residues. This CDR3 is CATSDGTARNSPLHF. The CDR3 DNA follows: TGTGCCACCAGTGATGGGACAGCGCGTAATTCACCCCTCCACTTT.

This clone was detected a few times. The chain couples TRBV6-2 or TRBV6-3 to TRBJ1-1; tentative D call: TRBD1 (6 bases). The CDR3 is made up of 12 amino acids. V lost 6 bases and J 12 bases, leaving 17 bases between the germline ends. Per the germline V gene, CDR1 is MNHEY and CDR2 is SVGEGT. This chain's CDR3 is CASSTGTRIPFF. CDR3 DNA: TGTGCCAGCAGCACTGGGACACGTATACCTTTCTTT.

This rearrangement joins TRBV12-3 or TRBV12-4 to TRBJ2-5; TRBD2 might be the D (5 bases). V dropped 0 bases and J dropped 9 bases, with 11 bases sitting between them. The CDR3 is 13 residues long. CDR3 sequence reads: CASSLAQTEAQYF. CDR3 DNA sequence: TGTGCCAGCAGTTTAGCTCAGACGGAGGCCCAGTACTTC.

V usage is TRBV3-1 (or the pseudogene TRBV3-2) and J usage is TRBJ1-2, with D tentatively TRBD1 (5 bases). The CDR3 totals 15 residues. Deletions cut 1 base from V and 2 bases from J, with 11 bases between. CDR1 and CDR2 (germline): LGHDT, YNNKEL (reference sequence). The CDR3 sequence is CASSQGFDRNYGYTF. Here the CDR3 DNA reads TGTGCCAGCAGCCAAGGGTTCGACAGAAACTATGGCTACACCTTC.

This rearrangement joins TRBV28 to TRBJ1-4, with D possibly TRBD1 on 6 matching bases. The ends were cut back, 6 bases at V and 5 bases at J, with 16 bases in the middle. Germline V gene lookup returns CDR1 MDHEN and CDR2 SYDVKM. The CDR3 has 15 residues. The CDR3 nucleotides are TGTGCCAGCAGGACATCCCAGGGGCTGAATGAAAAACTGTTTTTT. It codes for CASRTSQGLNEKLFF.

The gene calls are TRBV30 and TRBJ2-7; TRBD2 matches at 7 bases. Germline V gene sequence: CDR1 GTSNPN, CDR2 SVGIG (reference sequence). V dropped 0 bases and J dropped 4; count of bases not matched to a gene: 9. The CDR3 is made up of 15 amino acids. CDR3 nucleotide sequence: TGTGCCTGGAGTGTCCTAGCGGAGAGGGGATACGAGCAGTACTTC. Its translation is CAWSVLAERGYEQYF.